The sequence of this T cell receptor beta chain was determined in a study of cytomegalovirus exposure and HLA in healthy donors. Study-level points and caveats: The study labeled 164 TCR beta chains cytomegalovirus-associated. TCR beta V segments were, for the most part, productive about 87% or about 30% of the time in an earlier analysis. Later on, analysis showed that most CMV-associated TCR beta chains appeared to be HLA-restricted.

The PCR used 60 Vbeta and 13 Jbeta primers. Method: immunoSEQ multiplex PCR; TCRdb's copy keeps in-frame clones and lacks some. Its listing shows fewer than 250,000 clones. This CDR3 contains 16 residues. Per germline, CDR1 SGHVS and CDR2 FQNEAQ. With V trimmed by 3 bases and J by 0 bases, 4 bases remained unmatched. At the time of sampling, donors were nominally healthy, though unrecorded immune exposures were likely. Details on this clone: What it recognizes is unknown.

V usage is TRBV7-8 and J usage is TRBJ1-3; 8 bases align to TRBD1. The sequencing input was PBMCs. This clonotype was sampled from a woman in her 30s in good health and CMV-seropositive. CDR3 loop: CASSFRDRISGNTIYF. CDR3 in DNA: TGTGCCAGCAGCTTCAGGGACAGGATCTCTGGAAACACCATATATTTT.